The sequence of this T cell receptor beta chain was determined in a study of blood T cells in healthy people across ages. Turning to the study itself: Using template switching, researchers captured about one barcoded beta molecule for each two T cells. Study-level points and caveats: Getting older went along with TCR beta diversity per million T cells dropping roughly linearly. CMV status of donors was unknown, possibly confounding expanded clonotype changes. Reliance upon unsorted PBMCs precluded definitive naive versus antigen-experienced comparison.

Comment on this clonotype: Its target is unknown.

Sample-barcoded 5' priming and a J-beta primer mix drove a second PCR of roughly 7 to 11 cycles. One entry per CDR3 protein results from TCRdb running MiXCR on the 5' RACE reads. The sample records 780,000 or so distinct CDR3 sequences, about 53% being singletons. What was sequenced was blood. This sequence originates from a man aged 80 or over in good health.

The CDR3 reads CASARGDFAYEQYF. The CDR3 DNA follows: TGTGCCAGCGCTCGAGGGGATTTCGCCTACGAGCAGTACTTC. The chain links TRBV3-1 to TRBJ2-7; D may match TRBD1 or TRBD2 (5 bases each). The germline gives CDR1 LGHDT, CDR2 YNNKEL (reference sequence). This CDR3 is 14 amino acids long. V lost 8 bases to trimming and J lost 2 bases, with 16 bases between them.